The clone carrying this T cell receptor (beta chain) occurred once. These data belong to a study of shared clonotypes between healthy human individuals. Some clones are missing from TCRdb's copy, which holds only in-frame ones; the method was immunoSEQ multiplex PCR. The sample contains about 2.1 million clones, about 93% of which appear only once. The CDR3 is 14 residues long. V gave up 5 bases and J gave up 2 bases, with 13 bases separating them. Looked up from germline, CDR1 is SGHVS and CDR2 is FNYEAQ. Terminally differentiated effector memory CD45RA+ cells were left out of the naive CD8 fraction, which was CD45RO-negative and positively selected for CCR7.

Sequenced sample: naive CD8+ T cells from PBMCs. The origin of this receptor is a man between 18 and 35 years old in good health. Some clones in this sample may be carry-over from other donors' samples. The rearrangement joins TRBV7-6 to TRBJ2-7; D remains ambiguous. The CDR3 spells CASSPSPGAYEQYF. The CDR3 region has the DNA TGTGCCAGCAGCCCGTCCCCCGGCGCCTACGAGCAGTACTTC.